The present entry profiles one T cell receptor beta chain with its context. Its target is not known. This entry belongs to a study of early T cells in non-severe SARS-CoV-2 infection. The CDR3 is made up of 16 amino acids. V shed 3 bases, J shed 7 bases, and the junction held 13 bases outside the gene matches. The germline CDR1 and CDR2 sequences are DFQATT and SNEGSKA (reference sequence). In the library, individual cDNA molecules carried attached unique molecular identifiers. MiXCR was run by TCRdb on the 5' RACE reads, yielding one entry per CDR3 protein. The profile shows around 60,000 distinct CDR3 sequences, around 20% of them singletons. Study-wide results and caveats: Private and CD4 specificities were missed by VDJdb matching, skewed to anti-spike CD8.

This sequence was found in an adult who was a healthcare worker with PCR-confirmed SARS-CoV-2 infection or an uninfected control (not recorded which). Source: whole blood, taken at baseline. The chain couples TRBV20-1 to TRBJ2-1; 9 bases are shared with TRBD2. The CDR3 DNA reads as TGCAGTGCTAGTACCCCACTAGCGGGTTTAGATAATGAGCAGTTCTTC. Encoded protein: CSASTPLAGLDNEQFF.